Shown below are 10 T cell receptor beta chains from a single sample sequenced in a study of T cell responses to AZD1222 COVID-19 vaccine. TCRdb's table, derived via immunoSEQ multiplex PCR, lists solely in-frame clones and lacks some. The top ten clones hold 1% to 1.5% of a sample with 150,000 to 200,000 clones, under 95% of them seen once. Sequences were derived from peripheral blood, sampled 28 days after the second AZD1222 dose. These receptors all stem from an adult who received the AZD1222 COVID-19 vaccine.

The chain carries TRBV27 and TRBJ1-1, with D maybe TRBD1 (5 bases). Germline assignment: CDR1 MNHEY and CDR2 SMNVEV (reference sequence). The CDR3 consists of 14 residues. With 1 base removed from V and 11 bases from J, the gap between germline ends came to 17 bases. CDR3 DNA sequence: TGTGCCAGCAGTTTATGGGTTGGGGCCCCCCACGCTTTCTTT. Protein: CASSLWVGAPHAFF.

The gene calls are TRBV2 and TRBJ2-2, with 10 bases identical to TRBD2. This CDR3 contains 17 residues. The germline V gene has CDR1 SNHLY and CDR2 FYNNEI. V lost 8 bases, J lost 7 bases, and 16 bases stayed unmatched. The CDR3 here is CASQGTTSGVSHGELFF. CDR3 bases: TGTGCCAGCCAGGGGACCACTAGCGGGGTATCCCACGGGGAGCTGTTTTTT.

The V call is TRBV18, the J call TRBJ1-1; weak D call: TRBD1 (6 bases). Germline V gene sequence: CDR1 KGHSH, CDR2 LQKENI. The CDR3 totals 14 residues. Trimming shortened V by 5 bases and J by 1 base, and 11 bases separated the two germline ends. In nucleotides, the CDR3 is TGTGCCAGCTCAGGGCGACAGGAGAACACTGAAGCTTTCTTT. It encodes CASSGRQENTEAFF.

This clone was found once. The chain couples TRBV4-1 to TRBJ2-2; TRBD1 might be the D (5 bases). The CDR3 is 15 residues long. In germline, CDR1 is MGHRA, CDR2 YSYEKL. Between the trimmed V and J ends, which lost 1 base and 3 bases, there was a span of 9 bases. CDR3 bases: TGCGCCAGCAGCCAAGTAGGACAAGACACCGGGGAGCTGTTTTTT. The encoded protein is CASSQVGQDTGELFF.

This sequence joins TRBV7-3 and TRBJ2-2; TRBD2 might be the D (5 bases). V lost 2 bases to trimming and J lost 2 bases, with 12 bases between them. CDR3 length: 16 amino acids. Germline V gene sequence: CDR1 SGHTA, CDR2 FQGTGA. The CDR3 is CASSLGGGGNTGELFF. Here the CDR3 DNA reads TGTGCCAGCAGCTTAGGCGGAGGAGGTAACACCGGGGAGCTGTTTTTT.

This clone was recorded once. This chain joins TRBV11-2 and TRBJ1-3; possible D gene TRBD1, 6 bases. The CDR3 covers 16 residues. V lost 3 bases, J lost 4 bases, and 16 bases lay in between. Germline V gene data show CDR1 as SGHAT and CDR2 as FQNNGV. The CDR3 DNA reads as TGTGCCAGCAGCTTTAATCCGGGGGCGTCGGGAAACACCATATATTTT. Translation gives CASSFNPGASGNTIYF.

This clone was observed many times. V gene TRBV21-1 combines with J gene TRBJ1-6. TRBV21-1 is tagged as a pseudogene. The CDR3 is 11 residues long. The CDR3 here is CASSSYSPLHF. In DNA form, the CDR3 reads TGTGCCAGCAGTTCGTACTCACCCCTCCACTTT.

Comments on this clone: The junction departs from the called germline gene at one end, perhaps through a read error. The rearrangement joins TRBV7-7 to TRBJ2-1; TRBD2 agrees at 11 bases. CDR1 is SSHAT, CDR2 FNYEAQ, per germline (reference sequence). The CDR3 runs to 15 residues. This CDR3 reads CASSSGTSGYNEQFF. DNA for the CDR3: TGTGCTAGCAGCTCCGGGACTAGCGGATACAATGAGCAGTTCTTC.

The chain is built from TRBV30 and TRBJ2-5, with 10 bases identical to TRBD1. V shed 5 bases and J 7 bases; nucleotides not matched to a gene: 4. Germline-derived CDR1 and CDR2 are GTSNPN and SVGIG (reference sequence). The CDR3 loop spans 12 amino acids. The CDR3 DNA reads as TGTGCCTGGGAGAGGACAGGGGGGACCCAGTACTTC. As protein: CAWERTGGTQYF.

The genes are TRBV11-3 and TRBJ2-2, with D perhaps TRBD1 or TRBD2 (6 bases each). Per the germline V gene, CDR1 is SGHNT and CDR2 is YENEEA. The CDR3 spans 17 residues. V was clipped by 1 base and J by 5 bases, with 17 bases between them. The CDR3 coding sequence is TGTGCCAGCAGCTTAGTAGGATCGGGGGCAGGGACCGGGGAGCTGTTTTTT. It encodes CASSLVGSGAGTGELFF.